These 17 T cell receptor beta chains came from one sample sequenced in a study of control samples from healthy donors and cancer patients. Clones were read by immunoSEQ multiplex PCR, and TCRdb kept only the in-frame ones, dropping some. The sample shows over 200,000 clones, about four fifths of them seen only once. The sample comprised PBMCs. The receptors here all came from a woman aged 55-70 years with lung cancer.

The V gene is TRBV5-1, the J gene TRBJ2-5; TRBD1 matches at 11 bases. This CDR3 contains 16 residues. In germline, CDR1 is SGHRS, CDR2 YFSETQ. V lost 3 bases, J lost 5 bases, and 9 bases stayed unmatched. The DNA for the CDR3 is TGCGCCAGCAGCTCGTCATCGGACAGGGGGCGTGAGACCCAGTACTTC. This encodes CASSSSSDRGRETQYF.

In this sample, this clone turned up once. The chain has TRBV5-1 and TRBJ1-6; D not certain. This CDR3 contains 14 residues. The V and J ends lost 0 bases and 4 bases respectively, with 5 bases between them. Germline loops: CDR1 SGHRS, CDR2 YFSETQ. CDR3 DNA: TGCGCCAGCAGCTTGGACGGGTATAATTCACCCCTCCACTTT. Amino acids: CASSLDGYNSPLHF.

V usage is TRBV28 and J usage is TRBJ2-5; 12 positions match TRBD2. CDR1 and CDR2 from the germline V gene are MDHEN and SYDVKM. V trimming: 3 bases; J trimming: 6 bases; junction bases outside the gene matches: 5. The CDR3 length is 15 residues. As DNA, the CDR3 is TGTGCCAGCAGTTTCGGACTAGCGGGAACAAAGACCCAGTACTTC. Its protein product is CASSFGLAGTKTQYF.

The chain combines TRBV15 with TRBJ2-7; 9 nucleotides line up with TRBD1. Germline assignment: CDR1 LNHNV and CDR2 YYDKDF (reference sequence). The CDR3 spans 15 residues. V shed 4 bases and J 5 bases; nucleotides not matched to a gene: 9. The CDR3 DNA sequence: TGTGCCACCAGCACGGTCCGGGACAGGGAACACGAGCAGTACTTC. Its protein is CATSTVRDREHEQYF.

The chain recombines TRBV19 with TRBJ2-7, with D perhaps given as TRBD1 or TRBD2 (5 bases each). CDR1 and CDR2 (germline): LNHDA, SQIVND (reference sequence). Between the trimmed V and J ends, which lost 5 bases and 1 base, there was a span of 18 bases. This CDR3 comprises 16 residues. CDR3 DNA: TGTGCCAGTAGTCTCAATTCCGGGACGGTTTCCTACGAGCAGTACTTC. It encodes CASSLNSGTVSYEQYF.

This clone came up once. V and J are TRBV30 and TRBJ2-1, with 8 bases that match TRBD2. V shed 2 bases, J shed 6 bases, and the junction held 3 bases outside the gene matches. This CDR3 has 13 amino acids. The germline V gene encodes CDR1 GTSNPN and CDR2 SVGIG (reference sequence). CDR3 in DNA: TGTGCCTGGAGTAGGGGGACTAGCAATGAGCAGTTCTTC. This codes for CAWSRGTSNEQFF.

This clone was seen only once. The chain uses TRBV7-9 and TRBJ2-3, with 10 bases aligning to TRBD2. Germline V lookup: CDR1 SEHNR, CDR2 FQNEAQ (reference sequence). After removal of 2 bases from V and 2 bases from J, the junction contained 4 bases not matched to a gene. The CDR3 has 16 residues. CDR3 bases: TGTGCCAGCAGCTTACAGCGGGGGGGTTCCACAGATACGCAGTATTTT. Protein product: CASSLQRGGSTDTQYF.

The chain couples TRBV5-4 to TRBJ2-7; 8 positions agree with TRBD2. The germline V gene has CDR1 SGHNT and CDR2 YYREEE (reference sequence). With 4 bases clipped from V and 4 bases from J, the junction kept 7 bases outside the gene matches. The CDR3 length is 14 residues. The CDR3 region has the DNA TGTGCCAGCAGCCATAGCGGGGAAGGGTACGAGCAGTACTTC. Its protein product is CASSHSGEGYEQYF.

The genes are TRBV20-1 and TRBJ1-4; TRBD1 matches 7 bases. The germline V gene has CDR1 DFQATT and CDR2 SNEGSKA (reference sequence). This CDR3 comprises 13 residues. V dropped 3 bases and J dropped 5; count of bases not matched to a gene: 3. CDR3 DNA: TGCAGTGCTAGTGGGACAGCGAATGAAAAACTGTTTTTT. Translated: CSASGTANEKLFF.

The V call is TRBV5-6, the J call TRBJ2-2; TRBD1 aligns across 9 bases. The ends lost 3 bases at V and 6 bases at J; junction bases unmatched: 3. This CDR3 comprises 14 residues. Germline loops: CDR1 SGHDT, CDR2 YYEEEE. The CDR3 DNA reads TGTGCCAGCAGCTCCGGGACAGGGTCCGGGGAGCTGTTTTTT. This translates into CASSSGTGSGELFF.

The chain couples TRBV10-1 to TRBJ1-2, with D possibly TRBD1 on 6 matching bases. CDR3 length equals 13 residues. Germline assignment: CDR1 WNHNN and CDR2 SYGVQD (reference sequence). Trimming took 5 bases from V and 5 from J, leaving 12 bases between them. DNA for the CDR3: TGCGCCAGCAGTACGGACAGAAGTTATGGCTACACCTTC. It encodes CASSTDRSYGYTF.

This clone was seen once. In DNA, the CDR3 is TGTGCCAGCAGCCCCCTTCGGGGACCCTCCTACAATGAGCAGTTCTTC. It yields the protein CASSPLRGPSYNEQFF. The chain links TRBV11-2 to TRBJ2-1; D may match TRBD1 or TRBD2 (5 bases each). The CDR3 extends over 16 amino acids. Germline V gives CDR1 SGHAT, CDR2 FQNNGV. The germline V and J ends were trimmed by 5 bases and 0 bases, with 14 bases remaining between them.

The CDR3 nucleotides read TGTGCCAGCAGTGATCGGACAGGGAGGACTCAGCCCCAGCATTTT. Protein product: CASSDRTGRTQPQHF. This sequence joins TRBV2 and TRBJ1-5; 8 bases are shared with TRBD1. Trimming at V came to 3 bases and at J to 6 bases, leaving 7 bases not matched to a gene. Germline lookup yields CDR1 SNHLY and CDR2 FYNNEI. This CDR3 is 15 amino acids long.

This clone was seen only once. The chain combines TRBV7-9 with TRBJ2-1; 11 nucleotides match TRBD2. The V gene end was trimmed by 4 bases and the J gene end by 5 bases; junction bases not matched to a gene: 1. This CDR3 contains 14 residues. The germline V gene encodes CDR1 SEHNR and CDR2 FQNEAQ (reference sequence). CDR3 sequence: CASSSSGRHNEQFF. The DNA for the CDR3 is TGTGCCAGCAGCTCTAGCGGGAGGCACAATGAGCAGTTCTTC.

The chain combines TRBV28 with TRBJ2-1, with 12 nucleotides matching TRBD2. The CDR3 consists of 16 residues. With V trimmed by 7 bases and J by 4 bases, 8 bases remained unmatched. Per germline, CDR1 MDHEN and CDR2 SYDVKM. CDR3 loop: CASISTSGSSYNEQFF. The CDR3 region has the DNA TGTGCCAGCATCTCGACTAGCGGGAGTTCGTACAATGAGCAGTTCTTC.

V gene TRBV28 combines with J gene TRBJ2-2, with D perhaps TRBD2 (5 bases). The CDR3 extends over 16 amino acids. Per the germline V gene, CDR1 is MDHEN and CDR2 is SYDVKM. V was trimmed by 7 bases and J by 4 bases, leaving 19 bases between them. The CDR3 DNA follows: TGTGCCAGCACCGCCCTCCTAGGGAGATCCACCGGGGAGCTGTTTTTT. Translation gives CASTALLGRSTGELFF.

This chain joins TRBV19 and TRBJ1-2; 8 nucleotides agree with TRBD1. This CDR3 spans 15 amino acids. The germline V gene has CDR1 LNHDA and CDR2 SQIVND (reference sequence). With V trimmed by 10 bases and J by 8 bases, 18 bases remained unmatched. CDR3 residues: CATTYRDRRNGGYTF. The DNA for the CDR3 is TGTGCCACTACGTACCGGGACAGGAGGAATGGCGGCTACACCTTC. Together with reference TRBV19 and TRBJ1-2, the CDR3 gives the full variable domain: DGGITQSPKYLFRKEGQNVTLSCEQNLNHDAMYWYRQDPGQGLRLIYYSQIVNDFQKGDIAEGYSVSREKKESFPLTVTSAQKNPTAFYLCATTYRDRRNGGYTFGSGTRLTVV.